Detailed here is one T cell receptor (beta chain). The data were obtained in a study of blood T cells in healthy people across ages. A second PCR, run for roughly 7 to 11 cycles, used a sample-barcoded 5' primer plus a J-beta primer mix. TCRdb processed the 5' RACE reads anew with MiXCR; each CDR3 protein has one entry. The sample lists about 900,000 distinct CDR3 sequences, around 48% occurring once. The specimen sequenced was blood. The clonotype comes from a young man in good health.

This CDR3 is CASSVGTGANQPQHF. The CDR3 nucleotides are TGTGCCAGCAGCGTAGGAACAGGGGCCAATCAGCCCCAGCATTTT. The J gene is TRBJ1-5, the V gene TRBV9; TRBD1 matches at 7 bases. This CDR3 spans 15 amino acids. Germline assignment: CDR1 SGDLS and CDR2 YYNGEE. Unmatched junction bases numbered 3, after V lost 0 bases and J lost 3 bases.